This TCR beta chain comes out of a study of shared clonotypes between healthy human individuals. Investigators divided CD4+ cells into CD45RA+ naive and CD45RA-negative memory subsets. The data were produced by immunoSEQ multiplex PCR, yet TCRdb's version contains in-frame clones alone and is incomplete. The table has about 1 million clones, under 80% seen once; the top ten hold over 1.3%. Study results and limitations: Some clonotypes were shared by all four sorted-subset donors, while others were not shared. The non-shared ones had lower generation probabilities than the shared ones.

Points on this clone: No antigen is known for it.

This TCR came from a man between 18 and 29 years old in good health. The sequencing input was memory CD4+ T cells sorted from blood. Subset here: CD45RA-negative fraction.

The CDR3 region is CASSLALLPIYNEQFF. As DNA, the CDR3 is TGTGCCAGCAGCTTAGCCCTCCTGCCAATATACAATGAGCAGTTCTTC. The chain combines TRBV7-2 with TRBJ2-1; D is uncertain. The germline CDR1 and CDR2 sequences are SGHTA and FQGNSA. The CDR3 spans 16 residues. Trimming left V 0 bases short and J 4 bases short, with 13 bases between.